One TCR beta chain is described in this entry. The data derive from a study of blood T cell repertoires in COVID-19. Across the study: Italy, Spain and the United States were the sources of the convalescent and acute COVID-19 samples.

Source study methods: Amplification with reference gene primers provided the estimates of nucleated cell counts. Only in-frame clones appear in the TCRdb table, and some are missing; sequencing was by immunoSEQ multiplex PCR. Clone size and V and J calls were adopted from that table, with D and trimming inferred from the DNA. The table lists 98,000 or so clones, 75% to 90% of them singletons. From germline, CDR1 is KGHDR and CDR2 SFDVKD. This CDR3 is built from 14 residues. Deletions cut 7 bases from V and 4 bases from J, with 15 bases between. The sequenced material came from peripheral blood. J is TRBJ2-5 and V is TRBV24-1; D is undetermined. This receptor was obtained from a man aged 50 to 60 with acute or convalescent COVID-19. CDR3 nucleotide sequence: TGTGCCACCAGCCTGACTGGCTTCGGAGAGACCCAGTACTTC. Its translation: CATSLTGFGETQYF.